The clone carrying this TCR beta chain was recorded many times. Antigen unknown. These data originate in a study of T cells in Graves' hyperthyroidism and ophthalmopathy. Study-level findings and limits: Ophthalmopathy prediction by the model preceded onset by a median approximately 6.1 months.

The length of the CDR3 is 14 residues. Germline loops: CDR1 PRHDT, CDR2 FYEKMQ (reference sequence). V was clipped by 2 bases and J by 5 bases, with 12 bases between them. The authors obtained PBMCs from 10 ml of fresh peripheral blood. RNA transcripts gave rise to amplified TCR beta CDR3 regions. In the first-round RT-PCR of the TCR CDR3, the HTBI primer set was used. A single record per CDR3 protein comes from TCRdb applying MiXCR to the multiplex PCR reads. This sample carries about 400,000 distinct CDR3 sequences, over 13% of them seen once, and the ten largest clones take 25% to 30%. This TCR was sampled from a middle-aged man with Graves' ophthalmopathy. Sequences were obtained from blood. This chain connects TRBV13 to TRBJ1-1; the D is unclear. The CDR3 protein is CASSLRVWETEAFF. The CDR3 nucleotides are TGTGCCAGCAGCTTAAGAGTTTGGGAGACTGAAGCTTTCTTT.